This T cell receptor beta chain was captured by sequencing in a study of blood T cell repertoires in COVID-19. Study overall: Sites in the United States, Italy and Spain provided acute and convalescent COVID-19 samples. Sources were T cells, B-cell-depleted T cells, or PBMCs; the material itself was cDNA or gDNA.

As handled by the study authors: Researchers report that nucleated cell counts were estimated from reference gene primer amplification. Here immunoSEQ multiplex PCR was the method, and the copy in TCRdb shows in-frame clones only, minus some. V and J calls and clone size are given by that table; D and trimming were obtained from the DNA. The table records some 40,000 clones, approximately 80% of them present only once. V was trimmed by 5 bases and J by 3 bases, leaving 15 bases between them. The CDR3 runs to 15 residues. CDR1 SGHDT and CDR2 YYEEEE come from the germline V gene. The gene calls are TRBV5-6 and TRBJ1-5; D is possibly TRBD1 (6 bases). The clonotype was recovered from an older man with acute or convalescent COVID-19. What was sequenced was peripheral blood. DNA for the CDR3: TGTGCCAGCAGATCTTACAGGGTCCCCAATCAGCCCCAGCATTTT. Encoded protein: CASRSYRVPNQPQHF.